This entry describes one T cell receptor beta chain. The sample originates from a study of T-cell reconstitution after alpha-beta-depleted transplantation in children. The CDR3 totals 14 residues. Trimming stripped 8 bases from V and 7 bases from J, with 20 bases between. Germline assignment: CDR1 ENHRY and CDR2 SYGVKD. Preparation of the TCRbeta library used unique molecular identifiers. TCRdb ran MiXCR on the PCR reads and lists one entry per CDR3 protein. The sample lists some 350,000 distinct CDR3 sequences, 15% to 20% seen once, with approximately 44% in the top ten. This TCR came from a male patient between 2 and 15 years old who had a stem cell transplant for acute lymphoblastic leukemia, so the T cells may come from the graft donor. Sequences were derived from PBMCs, mostly from graft donor cells, sampled 360 days after TCRalphabeta/CD19-depleted stem cell transplant. This chain links TRBV10-3 with TRBJ2-5; perhaps D is TRBD1 or TRBD2 (5 bases each). Here the CDR3 DNA reads TGTGCCATCGCGCGCCGGGACGAACTGGGGACCCAGTACTTC. The encoded protein is CAIARRDELGTQYF.